Each of the 32 T cell receptor beta chains below was sequenced from the same sample in a study of T cell repertoires in cytomegalovirus infection (dated by TCRdb to the late 2010s). The antigens for these receptors are not known. This specimen's treatment or condition label, interpreted: in vitro stimulation with specific CMV peptide epitopes to enrich CMV-specific T cells. The listed sequencing device is Illumina HiSeq 1500. TCRdb reprocessed the public reads (quality trimming at Q25 with fastp, clone calling with MiXCR) and kept in-frame beta chains. CDR3 protein sequences are deduplicated, and each keeps its most common genes and DNA. The sample table shows about 890,000 distinct CDR3 sequences, and approximately 30% are seen once. Around an eighth of the sample is held by the ten biggest clonotypes. The source was cultured CD8+ T cells from PBMCs, collected from culture after CMV antigen stimulation. The receptors here all came from a human donor in good health (CMV status not recorded). Some clones in this sample may be carry-over from other donors' samples.

This clonotype was observed a handful of times. The chain uses TRBV19 and TRBJ1-1, with D possibly matching TRBD1 (5 bases). The CDR3 runs 14 residues. V was clipped by 3 bases and J by 5 bases, with 13 bases between them. Germline V CDR1 and CDR2: LNHDA, SQIVND (reference sequence). The CDR3 sequence is CASSIDRTRTEAFF. The CDR3 nucleotides read TGTGCCAGTAGTATCGACAGAACGAGGACTGAAGCTTTCTTT. The full variable domain, rest sourced from reference TRBV19 and TRBJ1-1, is DGGITQSPKYLFRKEGQNVTLSCEQNLNHDAMYWYRQDPGQGLRLIYYSQIVNDFQKGDIAEGYSVSREKKESFPLTVTSAQKNPTAFYLCASSIDRTRTEAFFGQGTRLTVV.

This clonotype has more than one count but fewer than ten. The chain uses TRBV4-1 and TRBJ2-7; D not certain. CDR3 size: 14 residues. From germline, CDR1 is MGHRA and CDR2 YSYEKL. V was shortened by 0 bases and J by 1 base, with 7 bases between the two germline ends. In DNA form, the CDR3 reads TGCGCCAGCAGCCAAGATGCACCGTCCTACGAGCAGTACTTC. This codes for CASSQDAPSYEQYF.

This clonotype was counted between two and nine times. The chain uses TRBV9 and TRBJ2-1; perhaps D is TRBD1 or TRBD2 (5 bases each). The CDR3 contains 13 residues. V shed 7 bases and J shed 7 bases, with 15 bases lying between them. Germline CDR1 SGDLS, CDR2 YYNGEE. As DNA, the CDR3 is TGTGCCAGCCAAGGGCCGTGGGGGAATGAGCAGTTCTTC. Translating gives CASQGPWGNEQFF.

Many counts were recorded for this clonotype. The J gene is TRBJ2-1, the V gene TRBV6-1, with D unclear. V lost 6 bases, J lost 0 bases, and 12 bases lay in between. The CDR3 consists of 15 residues. Germline V gene lookup returns CDR1 MNHNS and CDR2 SASEGT. DNA for the CDR3: TGTGCCAGCAGGCAGGTATCCAGCTCCTACAATGAGCAGTTCTTC. Protein sequence: CASRQVSSSYNEQFF.

The gene calls are TRBV6-5 and TRBJ2-5, with 7 bases lining up with TRBD1. V lost 5 bases and J lost 8; bases outside the gene matches: 26. This CDR3 has 19 amino acids. CDR1 and CDR2 from the germline V gene are MNHEY and SVGAGI. CDR3 nucleotides: TGTGCCAGCAGTACGGACAGGCTCCGTACCGACTCCGTCTCAGCAACCCAGTACTTC. It is translated as CASSTDRLRTDSVSATQYF.

Many counts were recorded for this clonotype. The chain has TRBV7-2 and TRBJ2-1, with a weak D call TRBD2 (6 bases). The V end was cut by 0 bases, the J end by 6 bases, with 9 bases between. This CDR3 has 14 amino acids. Germline lookup yields CDR1 SGHTA and CDR2 FQGNSA. The CDR3 loop is CASSLAGGFNEQFF. Here the CDR3 DNA reads TGTGCCAGCAGCTTAGCGGGGGGTTTCAATGAGCAGTTCTTC.

V and J are TRBV9 and TRBJ2-1; TRBD2 agrees at 9 bases. V lost 3 bases, J lost 0 bases, and 4 bases stayed unmatched. The CDR3 has 16 residues. In germline, CDR1 is SGDLS, CDR2 YYNGEE. CDR3: CASSARAGGSYNEQFF. The CDR3 DNA reads TGTGCCAGCAGCGCGAGAGCGGGGGGCTCCTACAATGAGCAGTTCTTC.

V usage is TRBV10-3 and J usage is TRBJ1-1, with unresolved D. Germline CDR1 and CDR2: ENHRY and SYGVKD. V gave up 4 bases and J gave up 3 bases, with 6 bases separating them. CDR3 length equals 12 residues. The CDR3 here is CAISGTDTEAFF. The CDR3 DNA reads as TGTGCCATCAGTGGGACGGACACTGAAGCTTTCTTT.

The J gene is TRBJ1-1, the V gene TRBV5-4; no clear D gene. The germline V and J ends were trimmed by 6 bases and 9 bases, with 12 bases remaining between them. Germline V lookup: CDR1 SGHNT, CDR2 YYREEE (reference sequence). This CDR3 contains 11 residues. The CDR3 nucleotides are TGTGCCAGCAATTCCGGGTCCCAAGCTTTCTTT. It encodes CASNSGSQAFF.

This clonotype was observed a few times. This chain links TRBV6-6 with TRBJ2-7; D possibly corresponds to TRBD2 (5 bases). The germline gives CDR1 MNHNY, CDR2 SVGAGI (reference sequence). The CDR3 is 13 amino acids. V lost 0 bases to trimming and J lost 9 bases, with 12 bases between them. CDR3 sequence: CASSYSRVTGQYF. The CDR3 DNA is TGTGCCAGCAGTTACTCGAGGGTTACGGGGCAGTACTTC.

This clonotype was recorded many times. V and J are TRBV6-5 and TRBJ1-1; D gene ambiguous. This CDR3 contains 15 residues. In germline, CDR1 is MNHEY, CDR2 SVGAGI. Trimming stripped 0 bases from V and 1 base from J, with 9 bases between. The CDR3 nucleotides read TGTGCCAGCAGTTACTCGAGGACGGCGAACACTGAAGCTTTCTTT. This codes for CASSYSRTANTEAFF.

This clonotype was detected many times. The chain carries TRBV6-1 and TRBJ2-1, with TRBD2 as a possible D gene (5 bases). In germline, CDR1 is MNHNS, CDR2 SASEGT. The ends were cut back, 6 bases at V and 6 bases at J, with 9 bases in the middle. There are 12 residues in the CDR3. The CDR3 loop reads CASSTDFNEQFF. The CDR3 DNA reads as TGTGCCAGCAGCACGGACTTCAATGAGCAGTTCTTC.

This clonotype was counted between two and nine times. The rearrangement joins TRBV28 to TRBJ2-7, with D perhaps TRBD1 (5 bases). V gave up 3 bases and J gave up 6 bases, with 12 bases separating them. The CDR3 covers 13 residues. Germline CDR1 reads MDHEN; CDR2 reads SYDVKM. The CDR3 sequence is CASSFSGQTEQYV. The DNA for the CDR3 is TGTGCCAGCAGTTTTTCCGGACAAACCGAGCAGTACGTC.

In this sample, this clonotype turned up a few times. This chain links TRBV4-3 with TRBJ1-2; possibly TRBD1 for D (6 bases). Trimming took off 1 base at V and 1 base at J, with 16 bases between the two ends. This CDR3 spans 17 amino acids. CDR1 is LGHNA and CDR2 is YSLEER in the germline V gene. For the CDR3, the DNA is TGCGCCAGCAGCCAAGTAACAGGGCAGCCGATTAACTATGGCTACACCTTC. This translates into CASSQVTGQPINYGYTF.

A few counts support this clonotype. The chain links TRBV25-1 to TRBJ1-1; 7 positions agree with TRBD1. CDR3 length: 15 amino acids. Germline V gene sequence: CDR1 MGHDK, CDR2 SYGVNS. J was trimmed by 3 bases and V by 5 bases; bases with no gene match: 9. CDR3 coding DNA: TGTGCCAGCAGTACCCAGACAGGGATTGACACTGAAGCTTTCTTT. This encodes CASSTQTGIDTEAFF.

The rearrangement joins TRBV4-1 to TRBJ1-1, with a possible D match to TRBD1 (5 bases). Germline V gives CDR1 MGHRA, CDR2 YSYEKL. V gave up 4 bases and J gave up 3 bases, with 18 bases separating them. This CDR3 is built from 16 residues. CDR3 sequence (DNA): TGCGCCAGCAGCCCCCTTTCGGCCAGGGCAGACACTGAAGCTTTCTTT. Its protein product is CASSPLSARADTEAFF.

V is TRBV15 and J is TRBJ1-3; 7 nucleotides align to TRBD1. After removal of 5 bases from V and 3 bases from J, the junction contained 16 bases not matched to a gene. The CDR3 runs 18 residues. Germline assignment: CDR1 LNHNV and CDR2 YYDKDF (reference sequence). In DNA form, the CDR3 reads TGTGCCACCAGCGGATTAACCGGGACAGACTTTTTTGGAAACACCATATATTTT. This translates into CATSGLTGTDFFGNTIYF.

This clonotype appeared many times. The chain recombines TRBV11-1 with TRBJ2-3; D is perhaps TRBD1 or TRBD2 (6 bases each). V was trimmed by 5 bases and J by 2 bases, leaving 17 bases between them. This CDR3 region has 16 residues. Germline V CDR1 and CDR2: SGHAT, FQDESV (reference sequence). The CDR3 coding sequence is TGTGCCAGCAGCCTAAGACGCGGGACACCCACAGATACGCAGTATTTT. Its protein is CASSLRRGTPTDTQYF. The variable domain in full, completed from reference TRBV11-1 and TRBJ2-3, reads EAEVAQSPRYKITEKSQAVAFWCDPISGHATLYWYRQILGQGPELLVQFQDESVVDDSQLPKDRFSAERLKGVDSTLKIQPAELGDSAMYLCASSLRRGTPTDTQYFGPGTRLTVL.

This clonotype was found once. V usage is TRBV5-6 and J usage is TRBJ2-7, with 8 bases that match TRBD2. The germline CDR1 and CDR2 sequences are SGHDT and YYEEEE. V lost 5 bases, J lost 2 bases, and 9 bases stayed unmatched. The CDR3 runs 15 residues. The CDR3 spells CASSPWRGVPYEQYV. The CDR3 DNA reads TGTGCCAGCAGTCCTTGGCGGGGGGTCCCCTACGAGCAGTACGTC.

The chain has TRBV6-2 or TRBV6-3 and TRBJ1-2; TRBD1 matches at 8 bases. The CDR3 loop spans 15 amino acids. The germline V gene has CDR1 MNHEY and CDR2 SVGEGT. Trimming at V came to 5 bases and at J to 3 bases, leaving 8 bases not matched to a gene. CDR3 amino acids: CASSRRDRNYYGYTF. The DNA for the CDR3 is TGTGCCAGCAGTCGGCGGGACAGGAACTACTATGGCTACACCTTC.

The rearrangement links TRBV6-1 to TRBJ2-5; 11 bases fit TRBD2. The CDR3 is made up of 15 amino acids. V shed 6 bases and J 1 base; nucleotides not matched to a gene: 4. CDR1 is MNHNS, CDR2 SASEGT, per germline. CDR3 sequence reads: CASRLAGGPQETQYF. The CDR3 bases are TGTGCCAGCAGGCTAGCGGGGGGCCCCCAAGAGACCCAGTACTTC.

This clonotype was observed a single time. The rearrangement uses TRBV29-1 and TRBJ2-7; D not certain. From germline, CDR1 is SQVTM and CDR2 ANQGSEA. The length of the CDR3 is 14 residues. Trimming took off 3 bases at V and 6 bases at J, with 18 bases between the two ends. The CDR3 loop reads CSVEAASVPSEQYF. DNA of the CDR3: TGCAGCGTTGAGGCGGCGTCGGTTCCCTCCGAGCAGTACTTC.

J is TRBJ2-2 and V is TRBV19; D gene ambiguous. CDR3 length: 13 amino acids. In germline, CDR1 is LNHDA, CDR2 SQIVND (reference sequence). The ends were cut back, 3 bases at V and 1 base at J, with 3 bases in the middle. The CDR3 sequence: CASSMQNTGELFF. CDR3 in DNA: TGTGCCAGTAGTATGCAGAACACCGGGGAGCTGTTTTTT.

The V gene is TRBV4-1, the J gene TRBJ1-1; possibly TRBD1 for D (5 bases). The V gene's germline CDR1 is MGHRA and CDR2 YSYEKL. The CDR3 is 16 residues long. Trimming shortened V by 0 bases and J by 0 bases, and 11 bases separated the two germline ends. The CDR3 region is CASSQEGTSMNTEAFF. The DNA for the CDR3 is TGCGCCAGCAGCCAAGAAGGGACCTCAATGAACACTGAAGCTTTCTTT.

Remarks on this clonotype: This sequence may be a read error, since a much larger clone differs from it by one base. The chain combines TRBV19 with TRBJ1-2; no firm D call. V shed 3 bases and J shed 3 bases, with 11 bases lying between them. Germline V CDR1 and CDR2: LNHDA, SQIVND (reference sequence). The CDR3 is made up of 14 amino acids. CDR3: CASSIFASHYGYTF. CDR3 bases: TGTGCCAGTAGTATTTTCGCTAGCCACTATGGCTACACCTTC.

The chain has TRBV7-9 and TRBJ2-3, with 14 bases fitting TRBD2. J gave up 0 bases and V 4 bases, and 12 bases lay outside the gene matches. The V gene's germline CDR1 is SEHNR and CDR2 FQNEAQ (reference sequence). The CDR3 is 20 amino acids. The CDR3 DNA sequence: TGTGCCAGCAGCTCCCGACTAGCGGGGGGGACAGCAGCTAGCACAGATACGCAGTATTTT. Its translation is CASSSRLAGGTAASTDTQYF.

The V gene is TRBV19, the J gene TRBJ1-5, with D unclear. Per the germline V gene, CDR1 is LNHDA and CDR2 is SQIVND (reference sequence). The CDR3 has 17 amino acids. V gave up 3 bases and J gave up 3 bases, with 18 bases separating them. The CDR3, as DNA: TGTGCCAGTAGTATCGTACAGAGCCTGGGAAACAATCAGCCCCAGCATTTT. Amino acids: CASSIVQSLGNNQPQHF.

This clonotype was found a few times. V usage is TRBV7-6 and J usage is TRBJ2-7, with 8 positions matching TRBD1. Per the germline V gene, CDR1 is SGHVS and CDR2 is FNYEAQ. J gave up 3 bases and V 7 bases, and 11 bases lay outside the gene matches. The CDR3 has 15 residues. This CDR3 reads CASTPSAGGLYEQYF. CDR3 nucleotides: TGTGCCAGCACTCCCTCCGCAGGGGGCCTCTACGAGCAGTACTTC.

The chain carries TRBV28 and TRBJ2-7, with D unresolved. The CDR3 runs 12 residues. The germline gives CDR1 MDHEN, CDR2 SYDVKM. Trimming left V 9 bases short and J 0 bases short, with 9 bases between. In DNA form, the CDR3 reads TGTGCCAGGCCACTCAGCTCCTACGAGCAGTACGTC. Its translation is CARPLSSYEQYV.

This CDR3 is CASSQAGGGRYNEQFF. The CDR3 region has the DNA TGCGCCAGCAGCCAAGCTGGGGGGGGACGGTACAATGAGCAGTTCTTC. This sequence joins TRBV4-1 and TRBJ2-1, with 7 bases identical to TRBD2. CDR1 and CDR2 (germline): MGHRA, YSYEKL. The CDR3 runs to 16 residues. V trimming: 1 base; J trimming: 4 bases; junction bases outside the gene matches: 7.

This clonotype was observed at least ten times. The chain recombines TRBV7-8 with TRBJ1-5; D is perhaps TRBD1 (6 bases). This CDR3 spans 16 amino acids. V lost 0 bases to trimming and J lost 4 bases, with 13 bases between them. Germline V gene sequence: CDR1 SGHVS, CDR2 FQNEAQ. In DNA, the CDR3 is TGTGCCAGCAGCTTAGCCCCTGGAGGGGGTAATCAGCCCCAGCATTTT. It encodes CASSLAPGGGNQPQHF.

The rearrangement uses TRBV29-1 and TRBJ1-5; no firm D call. Germline values: CDR1 SQVTM, CDR2 ANQGSEA. Trimming shortened V by 6 bases and J by 0 bases, and 3 bases separated the two germline ends. The CDR3 extends over 11 amino acids. The CDR3 protein is CSVGSNQPQHF. The DNA for the CDR3 is TGCAGCGTGGGTAGCAATCAGCCCCAGCATTTT.